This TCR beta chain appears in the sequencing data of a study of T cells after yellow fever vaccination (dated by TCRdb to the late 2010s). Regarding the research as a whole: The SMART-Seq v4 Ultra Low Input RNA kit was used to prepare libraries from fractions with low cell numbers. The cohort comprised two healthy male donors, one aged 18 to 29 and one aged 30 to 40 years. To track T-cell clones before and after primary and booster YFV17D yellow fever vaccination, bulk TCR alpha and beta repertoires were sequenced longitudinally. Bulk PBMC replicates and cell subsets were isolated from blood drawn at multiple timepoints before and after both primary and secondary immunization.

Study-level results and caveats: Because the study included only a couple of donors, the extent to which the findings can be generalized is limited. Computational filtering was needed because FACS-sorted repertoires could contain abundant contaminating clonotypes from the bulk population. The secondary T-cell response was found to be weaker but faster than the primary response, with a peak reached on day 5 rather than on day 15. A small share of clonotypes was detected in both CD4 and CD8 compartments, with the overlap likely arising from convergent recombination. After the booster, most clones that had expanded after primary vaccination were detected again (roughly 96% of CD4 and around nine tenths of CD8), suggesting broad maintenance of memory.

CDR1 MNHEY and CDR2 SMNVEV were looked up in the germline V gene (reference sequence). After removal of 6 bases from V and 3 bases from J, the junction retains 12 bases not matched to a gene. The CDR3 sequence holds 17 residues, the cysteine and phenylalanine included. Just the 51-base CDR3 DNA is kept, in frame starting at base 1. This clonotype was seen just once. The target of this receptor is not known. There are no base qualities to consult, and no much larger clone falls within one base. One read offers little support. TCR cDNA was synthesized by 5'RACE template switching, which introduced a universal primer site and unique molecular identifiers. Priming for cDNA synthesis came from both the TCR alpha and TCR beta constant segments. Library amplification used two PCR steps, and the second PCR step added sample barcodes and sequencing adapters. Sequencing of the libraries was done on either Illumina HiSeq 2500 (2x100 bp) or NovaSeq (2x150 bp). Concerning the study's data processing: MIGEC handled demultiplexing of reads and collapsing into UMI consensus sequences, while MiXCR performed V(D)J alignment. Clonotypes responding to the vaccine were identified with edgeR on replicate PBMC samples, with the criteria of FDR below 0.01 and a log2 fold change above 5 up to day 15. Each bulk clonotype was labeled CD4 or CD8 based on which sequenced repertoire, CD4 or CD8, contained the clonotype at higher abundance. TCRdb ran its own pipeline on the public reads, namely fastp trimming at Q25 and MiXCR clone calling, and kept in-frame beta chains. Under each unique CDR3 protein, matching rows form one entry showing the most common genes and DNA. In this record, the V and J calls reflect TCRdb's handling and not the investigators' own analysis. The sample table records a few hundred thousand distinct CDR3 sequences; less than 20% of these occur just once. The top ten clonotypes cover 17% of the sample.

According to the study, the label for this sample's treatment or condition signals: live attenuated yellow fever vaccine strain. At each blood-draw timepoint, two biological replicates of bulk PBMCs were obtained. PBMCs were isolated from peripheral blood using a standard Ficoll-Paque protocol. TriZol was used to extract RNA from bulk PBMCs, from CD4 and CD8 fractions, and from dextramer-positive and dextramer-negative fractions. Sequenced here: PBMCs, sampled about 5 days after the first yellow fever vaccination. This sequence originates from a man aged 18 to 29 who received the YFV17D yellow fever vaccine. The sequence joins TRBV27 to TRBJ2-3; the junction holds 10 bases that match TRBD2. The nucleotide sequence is TGTGCCAGCAGGCTTAGGAGCGGGGGGGCCATTACAGATACGCAGTATTTT. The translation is CASRLRSGGAITDTQYF.